The rows below give T cell receptor beta chains drawn from one sample of a study of blood T cell repertoires in COVID-19. Method: immunoSEQ multiplex PCR; TCRdb's copy keeps in-frame clones and lacks some. The table lists about 97,000 clones, over 70% of them singletons, with about 4% in the top ten. Sequences were obtained from peripheral blood. The receptor source for this set is a man aged 60 to 75 with acute or convalescent COVID-19. The CDR3 runs from the conserved cysteine through the conserved F or W. A D gene is named only where the DNA matches it firmly. Size is stated for part of the rows, as once, few or many counts, or as a class when the clone is expanded.

j_gene: TRBJ2-3; v_gene: TRBV6-2/TRBV6-3; d_gene: TRBD2; abundance: .; CDR3aa: CASSWTSSTDTQYF; CDR3nt: TGTGCCAGCAGTTGGACTAGTAGCACAGATACGCAGTATTTT
j_gene: TRBJ2-3; v_gene: TRBV18; d_gene: .; abundance: once; CDR3aa: CASSPPSSTDTQYF; CDR3nt: TGTGCCAGCTCACCACCCTCCAGCACAGATACGCAGTATTTT
j_gene: TRBJ1-6; v_gene: TRBV28; d_gene: .; abundance: .; CDR3aa: CASRWSSYNSPLHF; CDR3nt: TGTGCCAGCAGATGGAGCTCCTATAATTCACCCCTCCACTTT
j_gene: TRBJ2-7; v_gene: TRBV11-2; d_gene: .; abundance: .; CDR3aa: CASRPGHFLYEQYF; CDR3nt: TGTGCCAGCAGACCAGGACATTTTCTCTACGAGCAGTACTTC
j_gene: TRBJ2-3; v_gene: TRBV6-1; d_gene: TRBD2; abundance: few; CDR3aa: CASSEAAGGPDTQYF; CDR3nt: TGTGCCAGCAGTGAAGCAGCGGGGGGGCCAGATACGCAGTATTTT
j_gene: TRBJ2-2; v_gene: TRBV7-6; d_gene: .; abundance: .; CDR3aa: CASSLRSQGNTGELFF; CDR3nt: TGTGCCAGCAGCTTAAGGTCACAGGGGAACACCGGGGAGCTGTTTTTT
j_gene: TRBJ2-5; v_gene: TRBV5-1; d_gene: .; abundance: .; CDR3aa: CASSLGLLETQYF; CDR3nt: TGCGCCAGCAGCTTGGGACTTTTGGAGACCCAGTACTTC
j_gene: TRBJ2-7; v_gene: TRBV29-1; d_gene: TRBD1; abundance: .; CDR3aa: CSVGQGWYEQYF; CDR3nt: TGCAGCGTTGGACAGGGATGGTACGAGCAGTACTTC
j_gene: TRBJ2-1; v_gene: TRBV28; d_gene: TRBD2; abundance: .; CDR3aa: CASSSGLAGGLSSYNEQFF; CDR3nt: TGTGCCAGCAGTAGTGGACTAGCGGGAGGCCTAAGCTCCTACAATGAGCAGTTCTTC
j_gene: TRBJ1-2; v_gene: TRBV11-2; d_gene: .; abundance: few; CDR3aa: CASSLVENYGYTF; CDR3nt: TGTGCCAGCAGCTTAGTAGAGAACTATGGCTACACCTTC
j_gene: TRBJ2-1; v_gene: TRBV5-1; d_gene: TRBD2; abundance: once; CDR3aa: CASEAGTFYNEQFF; CDR3nt: TGCGCCAGCGAAGCGGGGACTTTCTACAATGAGCAGTTCTTC
j_gene: TRBJ1-1; v_gene: TRBV9; d_gene: TRBD1; abundance: .; CDR3aa: CASSVYGQGDTEAFF; CDR3nt: TGTGCCAGCAGCGTATACGGACAGGGGGACACTGAAGCTTTCTTT
j_gene: TRBJ2-3; v_gene: TRBV9; d_gene: TRBD2; abundance: .; CDR3aa: CASSESLAGVYTDTQYF; CDR3nt: TGTGCCAGCAGCGAGTCGCTAGCGGGGGTTTACACAGATACGCAGTATTTT
j_gene: TRBJ2-7; v_gene: TRBV19; d_gene: TRBD1; abundance: .; CDR3aa: CASSMGQPYEQYF; CDR3nt: TGTGCCAGTAGTATGGGACAGCCCTACGAGCAGTACTTC